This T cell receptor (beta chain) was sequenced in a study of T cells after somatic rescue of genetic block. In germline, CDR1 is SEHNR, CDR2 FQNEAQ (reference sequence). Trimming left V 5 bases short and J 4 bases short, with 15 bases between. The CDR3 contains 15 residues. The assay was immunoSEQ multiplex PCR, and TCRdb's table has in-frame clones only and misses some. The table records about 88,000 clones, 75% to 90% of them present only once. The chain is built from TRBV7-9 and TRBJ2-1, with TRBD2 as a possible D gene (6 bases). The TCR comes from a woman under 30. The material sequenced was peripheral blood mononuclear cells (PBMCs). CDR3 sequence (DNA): TGTGCCAGCAGCCCCTTGGCGGGGCAATACAATGAGCAGTTCTTC. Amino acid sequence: CASSPLAGQYNEQFF.